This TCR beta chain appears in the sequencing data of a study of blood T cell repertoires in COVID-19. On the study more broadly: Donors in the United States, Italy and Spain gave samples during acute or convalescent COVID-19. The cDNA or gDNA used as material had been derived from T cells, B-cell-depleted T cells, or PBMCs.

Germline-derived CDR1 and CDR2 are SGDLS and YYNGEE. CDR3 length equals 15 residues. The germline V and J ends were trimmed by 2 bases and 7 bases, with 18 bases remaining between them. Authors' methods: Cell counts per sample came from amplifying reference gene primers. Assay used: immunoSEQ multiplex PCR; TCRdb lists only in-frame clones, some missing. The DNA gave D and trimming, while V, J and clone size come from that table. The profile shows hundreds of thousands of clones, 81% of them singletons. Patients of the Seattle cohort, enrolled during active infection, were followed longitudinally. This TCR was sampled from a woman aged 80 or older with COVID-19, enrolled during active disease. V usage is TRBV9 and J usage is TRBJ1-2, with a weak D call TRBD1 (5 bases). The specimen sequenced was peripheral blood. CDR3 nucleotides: TGTGCCAGCAGCGTCGGCGATACAGGTCCGGTTGGCTACACCTTC. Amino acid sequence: CASSVGDTGPVGYTF.